Shown below are 11 T cell receptor beta chains from a single sample sequenced in a study of CD8 T cells in ankylosing spondylitis. TCRdb reanalysed the 5' RACE reads using MiXCR and keeps one entry per CDR3 protein. The sample yields hundreds of thousands of distinct CDR3 sequences, roughly 12% seen once. Findings and limits, study-wide: There was a TCR beta motif, made of fewer than 10 highly homologous variants, that appeared characteristic of ankylosing spondylitis blood.

No antigen is known for these receptors. The specimen sequenced was blood, either unsorted or a sorted T cell fraction (not recorded which). These receptors originate from a male donor with ankylosing spondylitis.

The V call is TRBV5-5, the J call TRBJ2-3, with D maybe TRBD1 (5 bases). V was pared by 1 base and J by 1 base, with 16 bases between. Germline lookup yields CDR1 SGHKS and CDR2 YYEKEE (reference sequence). The CDR3 has 17 amino acids. The CDR3 DNA sequence: TGTGCCAGCAGCTTGTTTGGGGCGTGGGAAGGCACAGATACGCAGTATTTT. This sequence encodes CASSLFGAWEGTDTQYF.

The V gene is TRBV7-2, the J gene TRBJ1-1; D not resolved. Looked up from germline, CDR1 is SGHTA and CDR2 is FQGNSA. The V end lost 3 bases, the J end lost 0 bases, and 14 bases lay between the germline ends. This CDR3 is built from 16 residues. CDR3 region: CASSLFSRGMNTEAFF. In nucleotides, the CDR3 is TGTGCCAGCAGCTTGTTTAGCCGAGGGATGAACACTGAAGCTTTCTTT.

J is TRBJ2-1 and V is TRBV12-3 or TRBV12-4; a weak D match, TRBD2 (5 bases). CDR3 length: 14 residues. V was shortened by 5 bases and J by 7 bases, with 15 bases between the two germline ends. DNA of the CDR3: TGTGCCAGCAGTACAGCCAGCGGCCAAAATGAGCAGTTCTTC. Its protein is CASSTASGQNEQFF.

The chain is built from TRBV6-2 or TRBV6-3 and TRBJ1-1; 10 bases map to TRBD1. V trimming: 4 bases; J trimming: 11 bases; junction bases outside the gene matches: 4. Germline-derived CDR1 and CDR2 are MNHEY and SVGEGT. CDR3 length equals 12 residues. The CDR3 DNA reads TGTGCCAGCAGTTGGGACAGGGGCTACGCTTTCTTT. This sequence encodes CASSWDRGYAFF.

This clonotype came up many times. This rearrangement joins TRBV28 to TRBJ2-2; no firm D call. Germline V gene data show CDR1 as MDHEN and CDR2 as SYDVKM. V was pared by 1 base and J by 7 bases, with 10 bases between. The length of the CDR3 is 14 residues. CDR3 amino acids: CASSLSTWGGELFF. As DNA, the CDR3 is TGTGCCAGCAGTTTATCGACGTGGGGCGGGGAGCTGTTTTTT.

This sequence joins TRBV5-1 and TRBJ2-3; 13 bases agree with TRBD2. With V trimmed by 3 bases and J by 4 bases, 5 bases remained unmatched. The V gene's germline CDR1 is SGHRS and CDR2 YFSETQ. The CDR3 extends over 16 amino acids. The CDR3 DNA follows: TGCGCCAGCAGCTCAGAACTAGCGGGAGGGTCAGATACGCAGTATTTT. Protein product: CASSSELAGGSDTQYF.

This chain joins TRBV20-1 and TRBJ1-5; no clear D. The CDR3 runs to 13 residues. Trimming cost V 0 bases and J 4 bases, with 7 bases left between them. Per the germline V gene, CDR1 is DFQATT and CDR2 is SNEGSKA (reference sequence). The chain's CDR3 is CSARDWVNQPQHF. In DNA form, the CDR3 reads TGCAGTGCTAGAGATTGGGTAAATCAGCCCCAGCATTTT.

At least ten counts were recorded for this clonotype. The chain employs TRBV27 and TRBJ2-5; D call uncertain. Trimming removed 8 bases at V and 2 bases at J, with 12 bases between. The CDR3 spans 13 residues. CDR1 is MNHEY and CDR2 is SMNVEV in the germline V gene (reference sequence). The CDR3 region has the DNA TGTGCCAGCGCCGGTTTTCGTCAAGAGACCCAGTACTTC. As protein: CASAGFRQETQYF.

The table lists this clonotype with many counts. This chain links TRBV6-5 with TRBJ2-1; 7 positions match TRBD1. There are 15 residues in the CDR3. Trimming at V came to 2 bases and at J to 9 bases, leaving 10 bases not matched to a gene. Germline-derived CDR1 and CDR2 are MNHEY and SVGAGI. The CDR3: CASSYRGQDFGEQFF. CDR3 DNA: TGTGCCAGCAGTTACAGGGGGCAAGATTTCGGTGAGCAGTTCTTC.

The chain joins TRBV12-3 or TRBV12-4 to TRBJ1-4; tentative D call: TRBD1 (5 bases). CDR3 length: 15 amino acids. V was shortened by 5 bases and J by 6 bases, with 16 bases between the two germline ends. The CDR3 here is CASSARGSGYEKLFF. CDR3 bases: TGTGCCAGCAGTGCCCGGGGTTCAGGGTATGAAAAACTGTTTTTT.

This clonotype was seen a handful of times. The V call is TRBV7-2, the J call TRBJ2-3, with D perhaps TRBD1 (5 bases). The CDR3 covers 15 residues. V was shortened by 0 bases and J by 5 bases, with 12 bases between the two germline ends. Germline loops: CDR1 SGHTA, CDR2 FQGNSA. This CDR3 reads CASSLARVQGDTQYF. CDR3 bases: TGTGCCAGCAGCTTAGCCAGGGTTCAGGGAGATACGCAGTATTTT.